The 30 T cell receptor beta chains listed next were all sequenced from one sample in a study of human T cells and chemical hapten exposure. In TCRdb, the RACE reads were re-called with MiXCR into one record per CDR3 protein. The data show some 180,000 distinct CDR3 sequences, about a fifth seen once. Time point specified: patch test 1, 2 weeks after DPC sensitization. The treatment: therapeutic diphenylcyclopropenone sensitization with weekly scalp DPC. The specimen was whole blood, collected in connection with sensitization to the hapten diphenylcyclopropenone (DPC). Receptor source: a woman aged 45 to 65 with alopecia areata. Some clones in this sample may be carry-over from other donors' samples.

The chain employs TRBV5-5 and TRBJ2-4; unclear D gene. The CDR3 length is 16 residues. In germline, CDR1 is SGHKS, CDR2 YYEKEE (reference sequence). Trimming cost V 2 bases and J 0 bases, with 12 bases left between them. The CDR3 sequence is CASSFSGDLAKNIQYF. The CDR3 bases are TGTGCCAGCAGCTTCTCGGGTGACCTAGCCAAAAACATTCAGTACTTC.

This clonotype was detected a few times. The V call is TRBV18, the J call TRBJ1-2; 12 nucleotides match TRBD1. V dropped 0 bases and J dropped 4; count of bases not matched to a gene: 9. CDR1 is KGHSH and CDR2 is LQKENI in the germline V gene. The CDR3 extends over 18 amino acids. CDR3: CASSPPWDRGLGLYGYTF. The CDR3 DNA follows: TGTGCCAGCTCACCACCGTGGGACAGGGGGCTGGGGCTCTATGGCTACACCTTC.

In its sample, this clonotype was seen a few times. The chain combines TRBV29-1 with TRBJ2-6; a possible D gene is TRBD2 (5 bases). Germline-derived CDR1 and CDR2 are SQVTM and ANQGSEA. The CDR3 is made up of 14 amino acids. Trimming cost V 5 bases and J 1 base, with 9 bases left between them. The DNA for the CDR3 is TGCAGCGTTCTGGGAGAGTCTGGGGCCAACGTCCTGACTTTC. It is translated as CSVLGESGANVLTF.

This clonotype was found a few times. The V gene is TRBV2, the J gene TRBJ2-3; possibly TRBD2 for D (6 bases). V was clipped by 6 bases and J by 3 bases, with 13 bases between them. CDR1 is SNHLY, CDR2 FYNNEI, per germline. The CDR3 sequence is 14 residues long. This chain's CDR3 is CASRNPGGTDTQYF. As DNA, the CDR3 is TGTGCCAGCAGAAACCCCGGGGGAACAGATACGCAGTATTTT.

The V and J genes are TRBV2 and TRBJ2-2, with D perhaps TRBD2 (5 bases). Germline CDR1 and CDR2: SNHLY and FYNNEI. This CDR3 region has 14 residues. Trimming left V 8 bases short and J 0 bases short, with 10 bases between. The CDR3 DNA reads TGTGCCAGCGGGAGAGATACGAACACCGGGGAGCTGTTTTTT. As protein: CASGRDTNTGELFF.

The chain links TRBV6-6 to TRBJ2-1, with TRBD2 matching over 9 bases. Germline V gene lookup returns CDR1 MNHNY and CDR2 SVGAGI (reference sequence). This CDR3 contains 15 residues. The trim removed 2 bases at V and 8 bases at J, leaving 7 bases unmatched. Written as DNA, the CDR3 is TGTGCCAGCAGTTACGATTTTAGCGGGAGCGATGAGCAGTTCTTC. Translating gives CASSYDFSGSDEQFF.

This clonotype was picked up a small number of times. The chain uses TRBV29-1 and TRBJ2-3, with 7 bases lining up with TRBD2. The CDR3 is 16 residues long. In germline, CDR1 is SQVTM, CDR2 ANQGSEA. V shed 3 bases, J shed 2 bases, and the junction held 11 bases outside the gene matches. CDR3 in DNA: TGCAGCGTTGAGGGGGGACCTAGCGGCCTCACAGATACGCAGTATTTT. As protein: CSVEGGPSGLTDTQYF.

V and J are TRBV3-1 and TRBJ2-3; no reliable D call. This CDR3 region has 13 residues. Germline CDR1 and CDR2: LGHDT and YNNKEL (reference sequence). Trimming removed 0 bases from V and 3 bases from J, with 4 bases in between. The CDR3 spells CASSQDRTDTQYF. The CDR3 DNA reads as TGTGCCAGCAGCCAAGACCGGACAGATACGCAGTATTTT.

The chain has TRBV2 and TRBJ1-6; TRBD1 might be the D (5 bases). The ends were cut back, 7 bases at V and 10 bases at J, with 17 bases in the middle. This CDR3 has 14 amino acids. CDR1 SNHLY and CDR2 FYNNEI come from the germline V gene. The CDR3 is CASTRDSGGSPLHF. The CDR3 nucleotides read TGTGCCAGCACTAGAGACTCCGGGGGGTCACCCCTCCACTTT.

The V call is TRBV6-1, the J call TRBJ1-5; a weak D match, TRBD1 (6 bases). CDR3 length: 14 amino acids. The germline gives CDR1 MNHNS, CDR2 SASEGT. V shed 8 bases and J shed 7 bases, with 18 bases lying between them. CDR3 in DNA: TGTGCCAGCGGGTGGTCAGGGGCCAGGCAGCCCCAGCATTTT. This codes for CASGWSGARQPQHF.

This clonotype has only a few counts. DNA for the CDR3: TGCAGCGTACCGGGACAGACACAAGAGACCCAGTACTTC. This gives the protein CSVPGQTQETQYF. The chain uses TRBV29-1 and TRBJ2-5, with 7 bases matching TRBD1. CDR3 length: 13 residues. In germline, CDR1 is SQVTM, CDR2 ANQGSEA. V was clipped by 6 bases and J by 2 bases; unmatched bases: 6. Full variable domain (remainder filled in from reference TRBV29-1 and TRBJ2-5): SAVISQKPSRDICQRGTSLTIQCQVDSQVTMMFWYRQQPGQSLTLIATANQGSEATYESGFVIDKFPISRPNLTFSTLTVSNMSPEDSSIYLCSVPGQTQETQYFGPGTRLLVL.

This chain uses TRBV29-1 with TRBJ2-1; TRBD2 is a possible D gene (6 bases). Trimming removed 5 bases at V and 4 bases at J, with 15 bases between. Germline lookup yields CDR1 SQVTM and CDR2 ANQGSEA. CDR3 size: 14 residues. This CDR3 is CSVYLVSGYNEQFF. CDR3 coding DNA: TGCAGCGTTTATCTGGTTAGCGGTTACAATGAGCAGTTCTTC.

The rearrangement links TRBV20-1 to TRBJ2-5; D is perhaps TRBD1 (5 bases). This CDR3 is 11 amino acids long. V lost 6 bases, J lost 0 bases, and 5 bases lay in between. Germline-derived CDR1 and CDR2 are DFQATT and SNEGSKA (reference sequence). Here the CDR3 reads CSAQDQETQYF. In DNA form, the CDR3 reads TGCAGTGCACAGGACCAAGAGACCCAGTACTTC.

The V and J genes are TRBV6-1 and TRBJ2-7; D ambiguous. Trimming took off 1 base at V and 3 bases at J, with 13 bases between the two ends. The CDR3 has 15 amino acids. CDR1 and CDR2 from the germline V gene are MNHNS and SASEGT. Here the CDR3 reads CASSEGTNEVYEQYF. CDR3 nucleotide sequence: TGTGCCAGCAGTGAAGGGACCAACGAGGTCTACGAGCAGTACTTC.

The J gene is TRBJ2-2, the V gene TRBV20-1; D call uncertain. The CDR3 runs 11 residues. Germline V CDR1 and CDR2: DFQATT, SNEGSKA (reference sequence). Trimming cost V 0 bases and J 7 bases, with 3 bases left between them. The CDR3 DNA reads as TGCAGTGCTAGAGACGGCGGGGAGCTGTTTTTT. Its protein product is CSARDGGELFF.

In DNA, the CDR3 is TGTGCCAGTAGTATCCCCACCCCTGGACGAAACTATGGCTACACCTTC. Residues: CASSIPTPGRNYGYTF. The rearrangement joins TRBV19 to TRBJ1-2; D gene ambiguous. V was cut by 3 bases and J by 2 bases, with 16 bases left in between. In germline, CDR1 is LNHDA, CDR2 SQIVND (reference sequence). The CDR3 spans 16 residues.

The chain links TRBV5-5 to TRBJ2-1; 11 positions agree with TRBD2. After removal of 1 base from V and 6 bases from J, the junction contained 9 bases not matched to a gene. CDR1 and CDR2 from the germline V gene are SGHKS and YYEKEE (reference sequence). The length of the CDR3 is 17 residues. DNA for the CDR3: TGTGCCAGCAGCTTGTATTATAGCGGGAGGGCCTCCAATGAGCAGTTCTTC. It is translated as CASSLYYSGRASNEQFF.

Only one count was recorded for this clonotype. This chain connects TRBV5-1 to TRBJ2-2; D is unresolved. The CDR3 totals 14 residues. CDR1 is SGHRS, CDR2 YFSETQ, per germline. Between the trimmed V and J ends, which lost 6 bases and 5 bases, there was a span of 14 bases. The CDR3 region is CASTPLEATGELFF. DNA of the CDR3: TGCGCCAGCACCCCGCTAGAAGCGACCGGGGAGCTGTTTTTT.

This clonotype was seen more than once but under ten times. This chain's CDR3 is CASSIVAGTRVYGYTF. The CDR3 DNA is TGTGCCAGTAGTATCGTTGCCGGGACACGGGTTTATGGCTACACCTTC. This chain joins TRBV19 and TRBJ1-2; D is perhaps TRBD1 (6 bases). CDR3 length: 16 residues. Trimming left V 3 bases short and J 5 bases short, with 19 bases between. Germline V lookup: CDR1 LNHDA, CDR2 SQIVND (reference sequence).

This clonotype was seen more than once but under ten times. V and J are TRBV29-1 and TRBJ2-3; 7 nucleotides align to TRBD2. With V trimmed by 7 bases and J by 5 bases, 9 bases remained unmatched. This CDR3 is built from 13 residues. Germline assignment: CDR1 SQVTM and CDR2 ANQGSEA. CDR3 region: CSAYLAVGDTQYF. CDR3 nucleotides: TGCAGCGCTTACCTAGCGGTTGGAGATACGCAGTATTTT.

CDR3 loop: CAHDGGSPYNEQFF. The CDR3 DNA reads as TGTGCCCATGACGGGGGGAGCCCATACAATGAGCAGTTCTTC. The chain employs TRBV30 and TRBJ2-1, with 7 positions matching TRBD2. Per the germline V gene, CDR1 is GTSNPN and CDR2 is SVGIG (reference sequence). CDR3 size: 14 residues. V dropped 8 bases and J dropped 4; count of bases not matched to a gene: 11.

The rearrangement uses TRBV5-6 and TRBJ2-3, with TRBD2 matching over 11 bases. Trimming took 5 bases from V and 9 from J; bases not matched to a gene: 8. The CDR3 has 14 amino acids. CDR1 and CDR2 from the germline V gene are SGHDT and YYEEEE. DNA for the CDR3: TGTGCCAGCAGACATACTAGCGGGAGCCGCACGCAGTATTTT. Translated, it gives CASRHTSGSRTQYF.

This clonotype was seen a few times. The V call is TRBV20-1, the J call TRBJ1-5; 9 bases are shared with TRBD1. Germline loops: CDR1 DFQATT, CDR2 SNEGSKA (reference sequence). Trimming removed 6 bases from V and 0 bases from J; junction bases left unmatched: 15. This CDR3 is 18 amino acids long. The CDR3 is CSARRQTGGPYSNQPQHF. In DNA, the CDR3 is TGCAGTGCCCGGAGACAGACAGGGGGTCCCTATAGCAATCAGCCCCAGCATTTT.

This clonotype was seen repeatedly, ten times or more. This rearrangement joins TRBV20-1 to TRBJ2-4; TRBD2 matches at 12 bases. Losses at the gene ends were 6 bases for V and 9 bases for J; bases not matched to a gene: 6. Germline-derived CDR1 and CDR2 are DFQATT and SNEGSKA (reference sequence). CDR3 size: 13 residues. The CDR3 nucleotides are TGCAGTGCGGACGGGACTAGCGGGTTCATTCAGTACTTC. Protein product: CSADGTSGFIQYF.

The chain has TRBV7-9 and TRBJ1-2, with a tentative D call TRBD1 (5 bases). The length of the CDR3 is 12 residues. The V gene lost 6 bases and the J gene lost 7 bases, with 12 bases spanning the gap. Per the germline V gene, CDR1 is SEHNR and CDR2 is FQNEAQ (reference sequence). CDR3 nucleotides: TGTGCCAGCAGTTTGGTGGGGGTTGGCTACACCTTC. Translation: CASSLVGVGYTF.

This clonotype was observed a few times. The chain employs TRBV4-1 and TRBJ1-3; D unclear. V was trimmed by 0 bases and J by 5 bases, leaving 11 bases between them. The germline V gene has CDR1 MGHRA and CDR2 YSYEKL. The CDR3 is 15 residues long. CDR3 protein: CASSQETLPRNTIYF. Here the CDR3 DNA reads TGCGCCAGCAGCCAAGAAACCCTCCCGAGAAACACCATATATTTT.

This chain connects TRBV18 to TRBJ1-1, with D possibly TRBD1 on 5 matching bases. This CDR3 has 13 amino acids. V was clipped by 3 bases and J by 5 bases, with 10 bases between them. Germline CDR1 is KGHSH and CDR2 is LQKENI. The CDR3 spells CASSPLGGTEAFF. In DNA, the CDR3 is TGTGCCAGCTCACCTCTGGGGGGTACTGAAGCTTTCTTT.

This clonotype turned up a few times. The rearrangement joins TRBV29-1 to TRBJ2-7; D is possibly TRBD1 (6 bases). This CDR3 has 13 residues. Deletions cut 3 bases from V and 2 bases from J, with 11 bases between. Per the germline V gene, CDR1 is SQVTM and CDR2 is ANQGSEA. The CDR3 nucleotides are TGCAGCGTTGAGACAGGCGAAACCTACGAGCAGTACTTC. Translation: CSVETGETYEQYF.

This clonotype has only a few counts. The rearrangement links TRBV21-1 to TRBJ2-6; the table calls TRBD1, which could not be checked here. TRBV21-1 corresponds to a pseudogene. This CDR3 contains 14 residues. CDR3 loop: CASMGQGEVNVLTF. DNA of the CDR3: TGTGCCAGCATGGGACAGGGGGAAGTCAACGTCCTGACTTTC.

Only a few counts were recorded for this clonotype. The gene calls are TRBV7-9 and TRBJ2-3; D is unclear. Germline loops: CDR1 SEHNR, CDR2 FQNEAQ (reference sequence). Between the trimmed V and J ends, which lost 4 bases and 2 bases, there was a span of 13 bases. This CDR3 comprises 15 residues. The CDR3 DNA follows: TGTGCCAGCAGCTATACTACCGACCCCACAGATACGCAGTATTTT. Translated, it gives CASSYTTDPTDTQYF.